This T cell receptor (beta chain) was documented in a study of blood T cell repertoires in COVID-19. Study-level background: Italy, Spain and the United States were the sources of the convalescent and acute COVID-19 samples. T cells, B-cell-depleted T cells, or PBMCs provided the cDNA or gDNA that served as material.

This clone showed up just once. As handled by the study authors: Scientists estimated how many nucleated cells there were by amplifying reference gene primers. Repertoires were generated with immunoSEQ multiplex PCR, while TCRdb's copy carries only in-frame clones and drops some. Clonal size and the V and J genes are those of that table, whereas D and trimming came from the DNA. The table includes around 230,000 clones, approximately 90% detected once. The germline V gene has CDR1 LGHDT and CDR2 YNNKEL (reference sequence). V was trimmed by 3 bases and J by 8 bases, leaving 20 bases between them. CDR3 size: 15 residues. Enrolled during active infection, Seattle patients were then followed longitudinally.

V usage is TRBV3-1 (or the pseudogene TRBV3-2) and J usage is TRBJ2-7; D perhaps matches TRBD1 (6 bases). The sequence was obtained from a man aged 50 to 59 with COVID-19, enrolled during active disease. The material sequenced was peripheral blood. The CDR3 coding sequence is TGTGCCAGCAGCCACTTAGGGGGACAACGACAACAGCAGTACTTC. Its protein is CASSHLGGQRQQQYF.